Listed below are T cell receptor beta chains from one sample, sequenced in a study of beta chain features in type 1 diabetes. Clones were sequenced by immunoSEQ multiplex PCR, and TCRdb holds only the in-frame ones, with some missing. The sample yields around 340,000 clones, approximately 9.7% seen once. Sequenced material: central memory CD4+ T cells from blood. The receptors originated from a man aged 25 to 45 with type 1 diabetes. Both conserved end residues are trimmed from each CDR3.

V	CDR3
TRBV15	ATSRDLDSPGTQY
TRBV7-9	ASSLGLRDKDAKGQY
TRBV6-5	ASSYWGETQY
TRBV5-1	ASSSDAWANYGYT
TRBV7-2	ASSLILGNNSPLH
TRBV4-3	ASSQGQGAETQY
TRBV30	AHSKQGANTGELF
TRBV11-2	ASSRGGTQY
TRBV11-2	ASRGLLVYHEQF
TRBV7-2	ASSFKGGNTEAF
TRBV18	ASSPLGGPWSTDTQY
TRBV28	ASSPGRGNQPQH
TRBV5-6	ASSFRTGAYNSPLH
TRBV9	ASSVRPDNEQF
TRBV27	ASSLQTGSTGELF
TRBV4-3	ASSQEAGRSYVEQY
TRBV10-2	ASSSTGDTEAF
TRBV18	ASSGDRVATEAF
TRBV28	ASSFIGTGGRETQY
TRBV4-3	ASSQVAGNGKDEQF
TRBV2	ASSGTSGGARETQY
TRBV11-2	ASSQQGGHTEAF
TRBV6-6	ASTLDRVRTEAF
TRBV11-2	ASSLERLNTEAF
TRBV11-2	ASSLGAGPGNYGYT
TRBV14	ASSQDTFLYGYT
TRBV29-1	SVQGDSTDTQY
TRBV6-6	ASTARGGEETQY
TRBV9	ASSVGIAIYEQY
TRBV7-2	ASSQPGTGNEKLF
TRBV2	ASSLTDMNTEAF
TRBV6-1	ASAPGQLNTEAF
TRBV6-5	ASSYSSEIYEQY
TRBV11-2	ASSPWTGGSYNEQF
TRBV9	ASSSVEGRATNEKLF
TRBV5-4	ASSLRDRSPGELF
TRBV30	AWSTSKVPLEAF
TRBV6-6	ASLSGHSSYNEQF
TRBV7-2	ASSFGGVGETQY
TRBV2	ASSEDLTSGGARDTQY
TRBV2	ASSGQGARQPQH
TRBV7-9	ASIQGQGETQY
TRBV21-1	ASSKYFRIEY
TRBV18	ASSPQGTEAF
TRBV7-9	ASSLTQYEQY
TRBV5-1	ASSFDGGIYEQY
TRBV6-5	ASKEGYSNQPQH
TRBV18	ASSPPDGYWHTIY
TRBV9	ASSVEGEGAYGYT
TRBV7-2	ASSSPDRAPEQY
TRBV5-6	ASSLFSDSYNEQF
TRBV2	ASSVGQGRTYEQY
TRBV29-1	SYDRVYTEAF
TRBV18	ASSTQGAGNQPQH
TRBV19	ASSPRDVLDEQY